This T cell receptor beta chain emerged from a study of response to subunit inactivated influenza vaccine. Germline V gene sequence: CDR1 WSHSY, CDR2 SAAADI. V was pared by 3 bases and J by 3 bases, with 6 bases of the junction left unmatched. This CDR3 region has 15 residues. Via MiXCR, TCRdb re-called the RT-PCR reads, giving one row per CDR3 protein. The sample includes more than 150,000 distinct CDR3 sequences, over 8.5% of them seen just once. This clonotype appeared a few times. Its antigen is currently unknown. Study results and caveats: The authors offered the suggestion that each seasonal influenza vaccination recruits few new T cells.

The receptor was isolated from a man aged 50-75 years who received an inactivated influenza vaccine. The chain links TRBV10-2 to TRBJ2-7, with TRBD2 identical over 9 bases. The sequencing used CD8+ T cells sorted from PBMCs, collected about 23 months after vaccination. The CDR3: CASSDLAGEVYEQYF. The CDR3 coding sequence is TGCGCCAGCAGTGATTTAGCGGGAGAGGTCTACGAGCAGTACTTC.